This T cell receptor (beta chain) appears in the sequencing data of a study of CD8 T cells in Susac syndrome. The study's findings and limits: As the study acknowledged, the number of individuals in its TCR sequencing and HLA analysis was relatively small.

Through negative isolation, CD4+ and CD8+ T cells were obtained, while TEMRA cells were enriched using FACS. The count of this clonotype is one. Its antigen is not known. An amount of RNA that ranged from roughly 0.5 to 1 ug was reverse transcribed with random hexamers. Multiplex PCR with immunoSEQ amplified the TCR beta CDR3 across 54 Vbeta and 13 Jbeta. TCRdb itself ran the immunoSEQ multiplex PCR reads through MiXCR, one entry per CDR3 protein. The table has some 300,000 distinct CDR3 sequences, about 89% seen once. This TCR came from a human donor with multiple sclerosis. The material sequenced was CD8+ T cells from PBMCs.

CDR3 region: CSARDIRGRGDTEAFF. In nucleotides, the CDR3 is TGCAGTGCTAGAGATATTAGGGGACGTGGGGACACTGAAGCTTTCTTT. This chain uses TRBV20-1 with TRBJ1-1; possible D gene TRBD1, 5 bases. Germline V gives CDR1 DFQATT, CDR2 SNEGSKA (reference sequence). The CDR3 loop spans 16 amino acids. V was clipped by 0 bases and J by 3 bases, with 17 bases between them.